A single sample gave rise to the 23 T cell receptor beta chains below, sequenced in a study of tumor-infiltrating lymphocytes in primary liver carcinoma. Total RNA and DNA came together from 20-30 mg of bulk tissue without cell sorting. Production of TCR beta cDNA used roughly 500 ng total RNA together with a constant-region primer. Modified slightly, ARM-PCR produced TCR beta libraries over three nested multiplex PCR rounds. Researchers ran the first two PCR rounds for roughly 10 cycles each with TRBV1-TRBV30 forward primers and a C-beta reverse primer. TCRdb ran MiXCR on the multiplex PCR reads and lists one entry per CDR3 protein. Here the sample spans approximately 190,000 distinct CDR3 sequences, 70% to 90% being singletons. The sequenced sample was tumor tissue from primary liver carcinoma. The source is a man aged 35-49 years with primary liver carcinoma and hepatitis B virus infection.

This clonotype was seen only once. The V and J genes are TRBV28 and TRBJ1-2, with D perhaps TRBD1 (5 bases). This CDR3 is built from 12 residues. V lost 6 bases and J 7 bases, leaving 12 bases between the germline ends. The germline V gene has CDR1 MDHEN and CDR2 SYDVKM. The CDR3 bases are TGTGCCAGCAGAGGGAGGGGTATTGGCTACACCTTC. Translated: CASRGRGIGYTF.

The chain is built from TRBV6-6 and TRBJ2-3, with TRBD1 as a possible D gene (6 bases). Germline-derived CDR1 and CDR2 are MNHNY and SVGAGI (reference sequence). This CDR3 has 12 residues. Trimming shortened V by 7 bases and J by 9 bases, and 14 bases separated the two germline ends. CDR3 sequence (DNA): TGTGCCAGCATTCTACGACAGGAGACGCAGTATTTT. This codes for CASILRQETQYF.

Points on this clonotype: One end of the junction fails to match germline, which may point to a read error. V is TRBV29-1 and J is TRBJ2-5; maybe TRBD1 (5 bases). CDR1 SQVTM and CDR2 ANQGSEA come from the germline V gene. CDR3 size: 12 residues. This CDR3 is CSAMDNGETQYF. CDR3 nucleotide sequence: TGCAGCGCTATGGACAATGGAGAGACCCAGTATTTC.

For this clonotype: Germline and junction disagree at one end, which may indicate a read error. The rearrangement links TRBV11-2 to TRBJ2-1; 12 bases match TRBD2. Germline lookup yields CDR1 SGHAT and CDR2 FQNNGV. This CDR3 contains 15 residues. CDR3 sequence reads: CANSQTSGSNNEHFF. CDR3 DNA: TGTGCCAACAGCCAGACTAGCGGGAGTAACAATGAGCACTTCTTC.

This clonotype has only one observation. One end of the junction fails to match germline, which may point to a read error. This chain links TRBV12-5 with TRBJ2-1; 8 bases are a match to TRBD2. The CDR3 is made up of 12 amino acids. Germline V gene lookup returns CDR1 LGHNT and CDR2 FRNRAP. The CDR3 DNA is TGTTCTAGTGGTCTGAACGGGACTAGGATGTTCTTC. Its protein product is CSSGLNGTRMFF.

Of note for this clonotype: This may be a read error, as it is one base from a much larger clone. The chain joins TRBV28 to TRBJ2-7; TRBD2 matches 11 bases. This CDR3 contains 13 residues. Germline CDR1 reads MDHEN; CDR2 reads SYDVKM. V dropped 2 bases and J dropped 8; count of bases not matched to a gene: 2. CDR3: CASSLGTSGKQYF. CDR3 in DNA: TGTGCCAGCAGTTTAGGGACTAGCGGCAAGCAGTACTTC.

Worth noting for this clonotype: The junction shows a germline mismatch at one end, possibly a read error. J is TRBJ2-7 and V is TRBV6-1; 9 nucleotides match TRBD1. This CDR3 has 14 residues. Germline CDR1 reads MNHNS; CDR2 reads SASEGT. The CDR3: CVSSPGTGLVEQYF. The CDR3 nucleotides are TGTGTCAGCAGCCCCGGGACAGGGTTGGTCGAGCAGTATTTC.

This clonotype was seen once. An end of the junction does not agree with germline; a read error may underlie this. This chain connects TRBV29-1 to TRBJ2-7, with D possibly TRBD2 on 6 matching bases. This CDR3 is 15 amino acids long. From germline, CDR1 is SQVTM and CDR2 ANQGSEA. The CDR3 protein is CSVEDQGGSSYEQCF. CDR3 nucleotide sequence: TGCAGCGTCGAAGATCAAGGAGGGAGCTCCTACGAGCAGTGCTTC.

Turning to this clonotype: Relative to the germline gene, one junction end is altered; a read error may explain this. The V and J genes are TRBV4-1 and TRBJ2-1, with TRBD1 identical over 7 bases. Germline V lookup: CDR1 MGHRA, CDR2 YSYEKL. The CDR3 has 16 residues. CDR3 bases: TGTGCCACCAGCCAAGAGGCCGCGACAGGGTGCAACGAGCAGTTCTTC. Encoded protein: CATSQEAATGCNEQFF.

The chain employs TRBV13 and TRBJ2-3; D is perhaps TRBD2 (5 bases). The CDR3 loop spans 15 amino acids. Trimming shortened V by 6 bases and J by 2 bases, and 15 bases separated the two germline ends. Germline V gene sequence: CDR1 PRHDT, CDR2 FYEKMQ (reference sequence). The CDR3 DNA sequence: TGTGCCAGCAGTCAAGGAGTGAGGGACACAGATACGCAGTATTTT. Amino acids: CASSQGVRDTDTQYF.

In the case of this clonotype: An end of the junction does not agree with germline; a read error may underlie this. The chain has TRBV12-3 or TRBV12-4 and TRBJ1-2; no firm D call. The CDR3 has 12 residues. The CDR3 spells CVSRSGGMDYTF. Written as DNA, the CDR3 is TGTGTCAGCAGATCTGGAGGTATGGACTACACCTTC.

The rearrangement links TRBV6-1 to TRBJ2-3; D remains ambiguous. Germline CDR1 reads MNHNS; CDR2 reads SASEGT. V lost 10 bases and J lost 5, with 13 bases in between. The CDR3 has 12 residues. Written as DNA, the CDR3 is TGTGCCAATAGTGATTGGGTAGATACGCAGTATTTT. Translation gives CANSDWVDTQYF.

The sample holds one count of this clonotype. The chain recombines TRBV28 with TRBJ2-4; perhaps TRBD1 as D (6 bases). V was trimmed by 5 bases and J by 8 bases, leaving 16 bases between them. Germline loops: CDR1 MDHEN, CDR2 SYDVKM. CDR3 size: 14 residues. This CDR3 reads CASSPSGVMDIQYF. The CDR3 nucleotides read TGTGCCAGCAGTCCCTCAGGGGTCATGGACATTCAGTACTTC.

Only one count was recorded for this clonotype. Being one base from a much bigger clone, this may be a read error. The CDR3 sequence is CAIQGVNTEAFF. DNA of the CDR3: TGTGCCATACAGGGGGTGAACACTGAAGCTTTCTTT. The chain is built from TRBV6-1 and TRBJ1-1; 8 bases align to TRBD1. The germline V gene has CDR1 MNHNS and CDR2 SASEGT. CDR3 length equals 12 residues. Trimming removed 10 bases from V and 0 bases from J; junction bases left unmatched: 1.

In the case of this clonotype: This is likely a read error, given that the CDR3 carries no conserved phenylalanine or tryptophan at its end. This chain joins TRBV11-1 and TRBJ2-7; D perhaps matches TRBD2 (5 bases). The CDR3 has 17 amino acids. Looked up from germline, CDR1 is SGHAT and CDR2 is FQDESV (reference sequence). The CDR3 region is CAISIGPAGECSYEQYI. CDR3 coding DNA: TGTGCCATCAGCATAGGGCCGGCGGGTGAATGCTCCTACGAGCAGTACATC.

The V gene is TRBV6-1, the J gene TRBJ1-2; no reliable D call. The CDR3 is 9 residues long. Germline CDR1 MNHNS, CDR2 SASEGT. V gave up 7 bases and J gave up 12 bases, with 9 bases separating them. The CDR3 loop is CASNGENTF. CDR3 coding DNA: TGTGCCAGCAACGGGGAAAACACCTTC.

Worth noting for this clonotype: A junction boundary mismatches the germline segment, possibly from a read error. This chain's CDR3 is CTSSYYGTSGRGNEQFF. CDR3 bases: TGTACCAGCAGTTACTACGGGACTAGCGGGAGAGGGAATGAGCAGTTCTTC. The gene calls are TRBV6-5 and TRBJ2-1; TRBD2 matches at 14 bases. The CDR3 has 17 amino acids. Germline V CDR1 and CDR2: MNHEY, SVGAGI.

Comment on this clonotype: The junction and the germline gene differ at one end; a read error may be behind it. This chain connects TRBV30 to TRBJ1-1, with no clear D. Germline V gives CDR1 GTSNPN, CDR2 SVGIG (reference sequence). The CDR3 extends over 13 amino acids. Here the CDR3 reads CARSADGRTEAFF. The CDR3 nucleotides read TGTGCCAGGAGTGCGGATGGGAGGACTGAAGCTTTCTTT. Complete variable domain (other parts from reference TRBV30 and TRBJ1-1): SQTIHQWPATLVQPVGSPLSLECTVEGTSNPNLYWYRQAAGRGLQLLFYSVGIGQISSEVPQNLSASRPQDRQFILSSKKLLLSDSGFYLCARSADGRTEAFFGQGTRLTVV.

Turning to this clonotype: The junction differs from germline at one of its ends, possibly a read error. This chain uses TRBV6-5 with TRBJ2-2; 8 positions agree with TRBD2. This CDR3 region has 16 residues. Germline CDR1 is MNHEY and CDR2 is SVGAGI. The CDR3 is CGSSYLTSERPGELFF. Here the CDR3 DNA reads TGTGGCAGCAGTTACTTGACTAGCGAGAGACCCGGGGAGCTGTTTTTT.

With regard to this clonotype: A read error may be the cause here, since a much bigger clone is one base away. CDR3 DNA: TGTGCCAGCAGCTCCTTCCACAGGGACTCTCGAAACACCATATATTTT. Its translation: CASSSFHRDSRNTIYF. This chain joins TRBV28 and TRBJ1-3; D perhaps matches TRBD1 (6 bases). The CDR3 runs to 16 residues. The V gene's germline CDR1 is MDHEN and CDR2 SYDVKM.

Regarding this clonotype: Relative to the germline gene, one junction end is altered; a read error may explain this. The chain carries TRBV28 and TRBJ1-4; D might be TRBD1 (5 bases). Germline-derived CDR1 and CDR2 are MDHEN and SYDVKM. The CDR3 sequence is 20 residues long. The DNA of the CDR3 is TGTGCCAGCAGTTTAATAGGTCTTGTGAATACGGGGGTCCAGAATGAAGAACTGTTTTTT. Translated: CASSLIGLVNTGVQNEELFF. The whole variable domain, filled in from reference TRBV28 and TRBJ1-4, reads DVKVTQSSRYLVKRTGEKVFLECVQDMDHENMFWYRQDPGLGLRLIYFSYDVKMKEKGDIPEGYSVSREKKERFSLILESASTNQTSMYLCASSLIGLVNTGVQNEELFFGSGTQLSVL.

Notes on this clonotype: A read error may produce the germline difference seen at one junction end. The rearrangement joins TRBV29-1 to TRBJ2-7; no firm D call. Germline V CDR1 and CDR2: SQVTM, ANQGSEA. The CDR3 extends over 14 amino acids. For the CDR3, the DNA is TGCAGCATTGAAGACTCCTCTCCATCCTACGAGCAGTACTTC. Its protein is CSIEDSSPSYEQYF.

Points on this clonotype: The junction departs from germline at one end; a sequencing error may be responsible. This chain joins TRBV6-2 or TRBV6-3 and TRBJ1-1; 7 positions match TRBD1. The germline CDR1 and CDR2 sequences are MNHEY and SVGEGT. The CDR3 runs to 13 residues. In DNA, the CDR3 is TGTACCAGCTGTCGACAGGGTTACGCTGAAGCTTTCTTT. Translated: CTSCRQGYAEAFF.